The 30 T cell receptor beta chains in this list originate from one sample, sequenced in a study of T cells after yellow fever vaccination. TCRdb used MiXCR to reprocess the 5' RACE reads, holding one entry per CDR3 protein. Among about 340,000 distinct CDR3 sequences, 9.5% to 15% were seen once, and the ten largest hold more than 3%. This sample comprised CD4+ T cells sorted from PBMCs, obtained 15 days after the yellow fever booster vaccination. These TCRs come from a man aged 18 to 30 who received the YFV17D yellow fever vaccine.

This clonotype was observed a few times. The CDR3 protein is CASSSSGRGSTYEQYF. CDR3 DNA: TGTGCCAGCTCATCATCCGGACGGGGGTCCACCTACGAGCAGTACTTC. The rearrangement links TRBV18 to TRBJ2-7; perhaps TRBD2 as D (6 bases). Trimming took off 5 bases at V and 2 bases at J, with 19 bases between the two ends. The CDR3 has 16 amino acids. Per germline, CDR1 KGHSH and CDR2 LQKENI.

The CDR3 nucleotides read TGTGCCAGCTCACCACCGCTGACAGGGGGCGGGAATCAGCCCCAGCATTTT. This encodes CASSPPLTGGGNQPQHF. V is TRBV18 and J is TRBJ1-5; 10 bases are shared with TRBD1. The junction had 6 bases not matched to a gene; V was cut back by 0 bases and J by 4 bases. The CDR3 spans 17 residues. Germline V gene sequence: CDR1 KGHSH, CDR2 LQKENI. Filled out from reference TRBV18 and TRBJ1-5, the complete variable domain reads NAGVMQNPRHLVRRRGQEARLRCSPMKGHSHVYWYRQLPEEGLKFMVYLQKENIIDESGMPKERFSAEFPKEGPSILRIQQVVRGDSAAYFCASSPPLTGGGNQPQHFGDGTRLSIL.

This clonotype was observed a few times. The chain carries TRBV20-1 and TRBJ2-3; TRBD1 agrees at 12 bases. Germline V gene data show CDR1 as DFQATT and CDR2 as SNEGSKA (reference sequence). Trimming cost V 5 bases and J 6 bases; bases outside gene matches: 6. The CDR3 runs 14 residues. CDR3: CSAGPGQGADTQYF. DNA for the CDR3: TGCAGTGCTGGACCGGGACAGGGGGCGGATACGCAGTATTTT.

This clonotype showed up just once. The rearrangement links TRBV6-6 to TRBJ1-3; D is undetermined. The CDR3 is made up of 16 amino acids. Deletions cut 2 bases from V and 0 bases from J, with 11 bases between. CDR1 is MNHNY and CDR2 is SVGAGI in the germline V gene (reference sequence). This chain's CDR3 is CASSYAQMSSGNTIYF. In DNA form, the CDR3 reads TGTGCCAGCAGTTACGCCCAGATGAGCTCTGGAAACACCATATATTTT.

The V gene is TRBV10-3, the J gene TRBJ1-1; D may be TRBD1 (5 bases). Per the germline V gene, CDR1 is ENHRY and CDR2 is SYGVKD. Trimming took off 4 bases at V and 5 bases at J, with 11 bases between the two ends. The CDR3 is 13 amino acids. The CDR3 loop reads CAISGGDQTEAFF. The CDR3 nucleotides are TGTGCCATCAGTGGAGGGGACCAGACTGAAGCTTTCTTT.

This clonotype was counted many times. The chain couples TRBV7-3 to TRBJ2-7; no clear D gene. CDR3 length: 12 amino acids. V was shortened by 6 bases and J by 8 bases, with 14 bases between the two germline ends. Germline V gives CDR1 SGHTA, CDR2 FQGTGA. The CDR3 DNA reads as TGTGCCAGCAGTTTCGGACGGAAGAAGCAGTACGTC. Encoded protein: CASSFGRKKQYV.

This clonotype was counted only a few times. V usage is TRBV4-1 and J usage is TRBJ1-1, with a possible D match to TRBD1 (5 bases). This CDR3 comprises 16 residues. The V gene lost 4 bases and the J gene lost 1 base, with 16 bases spanning the gap. CDR1 MGHRA and CDR2 YSYEKL come from the germline V gene. CDR3 amino acids: CASSRISTAKNTEAFF. CDR3 nucleotides: TGCGCCAGCAGCCGCATTTCGACAGCCAAGAACACTGAAGCTTTCTTT.

V is TRBV28 and J is TRBJ1-3, with D possibly matching TRBD1 (6 bases). The CDR3 has 15 amino acids. Trimming shortened V by 6 bases and J by 7 bases, and 19 bases separated the two germline ends. The germline gives CDR1 MDHEN, CDR2 SYDVKM. The CDR3 coding sequence is TGTGCCAGCAGAACCCCTCGGGGCGACAGGAACACCATATATTTT. The encoded protein is CASRTPRGDRNTIYF.

This clonotype appeared a few times. The V call is TRBV12-3 or TRBV12-4, the J call TRBJ1-1; D remains unclear. V was shortened by 3 bases and J by 1 base, with 9 bases between the two germline ends. The CDR3 has 14 residues. CDR3 bases: TGTGCCAGCAGTTTTAACACCCAGAACACTGAAGCTTTCTTT. This codes for CASSFNTQNTEAFF.

The J gene is TRBJ2-7, the V gene TRBV12-3 or TRBV12-4, with D possibly called TRBD1 or TRBD2 (5 bases each). V was shortened by 7 bases and J by 3 bases, with 13 bases between the two germline ends. The length of the CDR3 is 13 residues. CDR3 sequence reads: CASKMGRFYEQYF. The CDR3 region has the DNA TGTGCCAGCAAAATGGGACGGTTCTACGAGCAGTACTTC.

The chain links TRBV14 to TRBJ1-1; D is perhaps TRBD1 (6 bases). Trimming left V 4 bases short and J 8 bases short, with 17 bases between. This CDR3 is built from 14 residues. Germline loops: CDR1 SGHDN, CDR2 FVKESK. The CDR3 here is CASSRRSGQLEAFF. The CDR3 DNA is TGTGCCAGCAGCCGAAGAAGCGGACAGCTAGAAGCTTTCTTT.

This clonotype was detected many times. The chain uses TRBV27 and TRBJ1-6; D unresolved. Trimming took 11 bases from V and 4 from J, leaving 9 bases between them. Germline V gives CDR1 MNHEY, CDR2 SMNVEV (reference sequence). This CDR3 spans 12 amino acids. This chain's CDR3 is CASAGYNSPLHF. CDR3 bases: TGTGCCTCGGCGGGGTATAATTCACCCCTCCACTTT.

The chain uses TRBV20-1 and TRBJ2-7; TRBD2 matches 8 bases. Germline assignment: CDR1 DFQATT and CDR2 SNEGSKA (reference sequence). This CDR3 is built from 18 residues. V trimming: 2 bases; J trimming: 2 bases; junction bases outside the gene matches: 17. Here the CDR3 DNA reads TGCAGTGCTAGATACCTCCCTAGCGGGCTCCCCCCGGCCTACGAGCAGTACGTC. Its translation is CSARYLPSGLPPAYEQYV.

In its sample, this clonotype was seen a few times. The chain is built from TRBV5-1 and TRBJ2-5; TRBD1 matches 9 bases. CDR3 size: 15 residues. Germline CDR1 is SGHRS and CDR2 is YFSETQ. V gave up 2 bases and J gave up 3 bases; unmatched junction bases: 5. For the CDR3, the DNA is TGCGCCAGCAGCTTTCCGGGACAGGGAGAAGAGACCCAGTACTTC. Its translation is CASSFPGQGEETQYF.

About this clonotype: This may arise from a read error, as a much more abundant clone is one base away. The chain links TRBV9 to TRBJ2-1; 10 bases map to TRBD1. V shed 4 bases, J shed 4 bases, and the junction held 5 bases outside the gene matches. Germline V gene sequence: CDR1 SGDLS, CDR2 YYNGEE. The CDR3 consists of 15 residues. Here the CDR3 reads CASSIGTGAYNEQFF. The CDR3 bases are TGTGCCAGCAGCATTGGGACAGGGGCATACAATGAGCAGTTCTTC.

This rearrangement joins TRBV7-8 to TRBJ2-5, with a possible D match to TRBD1 (6 bases). CDR3 length: 20 residues. Germline lookup yields CDR1 SGHVS and CDR2 FQNEAQ. The V end lost 2 bases, the J end lost 3 bases, and 28 bases lay between the germline ends. The DNA of the CDR3 is TGTGCCAGCAGCTTAAGTGGTCAGGGGCTGCTAGAAACGATCGAAGAGACCCAGTACTTC. It specifies CASSLSGQGLLETIEETQYF.

The CDR3 sequence is CASSLGRETSYEQYV. CDR3 DNA sequence: TGTGCCAGCAGCTTGGGCCGGGAAACCTCCTACGAGCAGTACGTC. The gene calls are TRBV5-6 and TRBJ2-7, with D possibly TRBD2 on 5 matching bases. Trimming removed 0 bases at V and 0 bases at J, with 10 bases between. The CDR3 sequence is 15 residues long. From germline, CDR1 is SGHDT and CDR2 YYEEEE.

This clonotype was seen ten or more times. This chain's CDR3 is CASSVETGPGELFF. CDR3 coding DNA: TGTGCCAGCAGTGTGGAGACAGGGCCCGGGGAGCTGTTTTTT. The chain recombines TRBV2 with TRBJ2-2; 7 bases map to TRBD1. CDR1 and CDR2 (germline): SNHLY, FYNNEI. The CDR3 is made up of 14 amino acids. After removal of 4 bases from V and 6 bases from J, the junction contained 5 bases not matched to a gene.

CDR3 region: CASSLVGVGTEAFF. DNA of the CDR3: TGTGCCAGCAGCTTAGTAGGGGTTGGCACTGAAGCTTTCTTT. This rearrangement joins TRBV7-8 to TRBJ1-1; TRBD1 is a possible D gene (5 bases). The CDR3 sequence is 14 residues long. Germline V gene lookup returns CDR1 SGHVS and CDR2 FQNEAQ. The V gene lost 1 base and the J gene lost 4 bases, with 10 bases spanning the gap.

This clonotype has ten or more counts. V and J are TRBV7-2 and TRBJ2-1, with D unclear. V lost 5 bases and J lost 9, with 17 bases in between. Germline V CDR1 and CDR2: SGHTA, FQGNSA. The CDR3 has 14 residues. CDR3 in DNA: TGTGCCAGCAGCCCCGAAATAGTTGTTCGTGAGCAGTTCTTC. As protein: CASSPEIVVREQFF.

The genes are TRBV7-8 and TRBJ2-7, with D tentatively TRBD2 (7 bases). V lost 1 base and J lost 2, with 12 bases in between. The CDR3 contains 15 residues. Per germline, CDR1 SGHVS and CDR2 FQNEAQ. CDR3 region: CASSLGGGGAYEQYV. The CDR3 DNA reads as TGTGCCAGCAGCTTAGGAGGGGGGGGTGCCTACGAGCAGTACGTC.

The V call is TRBV28, the J call TRBJ1-2; D unclear. This CDR3 region has 13 residues. Germline CDR1 and CDR2: MDHEN and SYDVKM. Trimming removed 2 bases from V and 5 bases from J, with 9 bases in between. The CDR3 loop reads CASSLRYGYGYTF. DNA of the CDR3: TGTGCCAGCAGTTTACGGTACGGATATGGCTACACCTTC.

This chain uses TRBV20-1 with TRBJ1-5, with 9 nucleotides matching TRBD1. CDR3 length equals 15 residues. Germline CDR1 is DFQATT and CDR2 is SNEGSKA (reference sequence). V was pared by 4 bases and J by 0 bases, with 4 bases of the junction left unmatched. The CDR3, as DNA: TGCAGTGCTACCACAGGGGGCTTTAGCAATCAGCCCCAGCATTTT. Translating gives CSATTGGFSNQPQHF.

This clonotype was recorded many times. The genes are TRBV5-1 and TRBJ1-1; no definite D call. Trimming took off 7 bases at V and 1 base at J, with 11 bases between the two ends. The CDR3 sequence is 13 residues long. The germline V gene has CDR1 SGHRS and CDR2 YFSETQ. This CDR3 is CASGVLRNTEAFF. Written as DNA, the CDR3 is TGCGCCAGCGGGGTGTTGCGGAACACTGAAGCTTTCTTT.

This clonotype was observed at least ten times. V and J are TRBV2 and TRBJ2-3; D is uncertain. Germline-derived CDR1 and CDR2 are SNHLY and FYNNEI. This CDR3 is 12 amino acids long. The V end was cut by 2 bases, the J end by 5 bases, with 5 bases between. CDR3 loop: CASSELEDTQYF. The DNA of the CDR3 is TGTGCCAGCAGTGAACTGGAAGATACGCAGTATTTT.

V usage is TRBV24-1 and J usage is TRBJ1-5, with D possibly being TRBD1 (6 bases). Germline V gives CDR1 KGHDR, CDR2 SFDVKD. The CDR3 is 15 amino acids. V was cut by 12 bases and J by 4 bases, with 21 bases left in between. DNA for the CDR3: TGTGCCTCCCCGGGGGGCGCGAGTAATAATCAGCCCCAGCATTTT. Its translation: CASPGGASNNQPQHF.

This clonotype was recorded at least ten times. V and J are TRBV9 and TRBJ2-1, with a tentative D call TRBD2 (7 bases). The CDR3 totals 13 residues. V was trimmed by 4 bases and J by 8 bases, leaving 13 bases between them. Germline CDR1 reads SGDLS; CDR2 reads YYNGEE. CDR3 DNA: TGTGCCAGCAGCTCAGAGGGGGGGTATGAGCAGTTCTTC. This encodes CASSSEGGYEQFF.

This clonotype has more than one count but fewer than ten. This chain links TRBV18 with TRBJ1-1; tentative D call: TRBD1 (5 bases). Germline-derived CDR1 and CDR2 are KGHSH and LQKENI. The CDR3 has 16 residues. V lost 1 base, J lost 4 bases, and 16 bases lay in between. CDR3 DNA sequence: TGTGCCAGCTCACCACGCCCGACCGTCGGGGGCACTGAAGCTTTCTTT. Protein: CASSPRPTVGGTEAFF.

The chain carries TRBV5-1 and TRBJ1-6; 11 bases match TRBD1. CDR1 and CDR2 (germline): SGHRS, YFSETQ. This CDR3 is built from 19 residues. V was pared by 2 bases and J by 4 bases, with 11 bases of the junction left unmatched. CDR3 amino acids: CASSLYRDRGKGYNSPLHF. The DNA for the CDR3 is TGCGCCAGCAGCTTATACCGGGACAGGGGGAAGGGGTATAATTCACCCCTCCACTTT.

The V call is TRBV6-1, the J call TRBJ1-2; TRBD1 is a possible D gene (5 bases). The CDR3 contains 14 residues. Germline CDR1 reads MNHNS; CDR2 reads SASEGT. Trimming left V 7 bases short and J 2 bases short, with 14 bases between. DNA for the CDR3: TGTGCCAGCAAATCGGAGACAGTAAACTATGGCTACACCTTC. This encodes CASKSETVNYGYTF.